Below are 27 T cell receptor beta chains sequenced from a single sample in a study of blood T cell repertoires in COVID-19. Data came from immunoSEQ multiplex PCR; TCRdb stores just in-frame clones and leaves some out. The repertoire holds tens of thousands of clones, with 84% as singletons. Sequenced sample: peripheral blood. All receptors derive from a human donor in a cohort sampled during active COVID-19.

This chain's CDR3 is CASSKSAAGSGEAFF. The DNA of the CDR3 is TGTGCCAGCAGCAAAAGCGCAGCAGGGTCCGGTGAAGCTTTCTTT. The chain uses TRBV21-1 and TRBJ1-1; TRBD1 is the table's D call, not checked against the DNA. TRBV21-1 is a pseudogene locus. The CDR3 loop spans 15 amino acids.

This clone was found a few times. The chain recombines TRBV27 with TRBJ2-2; TRBD1 might be the D (6 bases). Germline-derived CDR1 and CDR2 are MNHEY and SMNVEV (reference sequence). V lost 5 bases and J 5 bases, leaving 15 bases between the germline ends. The CDR3 is 15 amino acids. Here the CDR3 DNA reads TGTGCCAGCAGTCTACAGGGATGGTGGACCGGGGAGCTGTTTTTT. Amino acids: CASSLQGWWTGELFF.

The V call is TRBV18, the J call TRBJ1-1; no reliable D call. The V and J ends lost 5 bases and 2 bases respectively, with 12 bases between them. Looked up from germline, CDR1 is KGHSH and CDR2 is LQKENI. The CDR3 is made up of 14 amino acids. The DNA for the CDR3 is TGTGCCAGCTCAGCGGCCACGGGAAACACTGAAGCTTTCTTT. This codes for CASSAATGNTEAFF.

Only one count was recorded for this clone. The chain has TRBV7-9 and TRBJ2-7; 8 positions agree with TRBD1. The CDR3 spans 17 residues. The ends lost 2 bases at V and 6 bases at J; junction bases unmatched: 15. The germline V gene encodes CDR1 SEHNR and CDR2 FQNEAQ (reference sequence). CDR3 region: CASSLQSGSGGFREQYF. In DNA form, the CDR3 reads TGTGCCAGCAGCTTACAAAGTGGGTCAGGGGGCTTCCGCGAGCAGTACTTC.

This CDR3 is CASSQTGALNYGYTF. CDR3 bases: TGTGCCAGCAGCCAGACAGGGGCACTTAACTATGGCTACACCTTC. The chain links TRBV5-6 to TRBJ1-2; TRBD1 matches 8 bases. V shed 4 bases, J shed 1 base, and the junction held 6 bases outside the gene matches. The V gene's germline CDR1 is SGHDT and CDR2 YYEEEE. The CDR3 totals 15 residues. The full variable domain, rest sourced from reference TRBV5-6 and TRBJ1-2, is DAGVTQSPTHLIKTRGQQVTLRCSPKSGHDTVSWYQQALGQGPQFIFQYYEEEERQRGNFPDRFSGHQFPNYSSELNVNALLLGDSALYLCASSQTGALNYGYTFGSGTRLTVV.

This chain connects TRBV18 to TRBJ1-3, with TRBD1 as a possible D gene (5 bases). This CDR3 spans 14 amino acids. Germline V gene lookup returns CDR1 KGHSH and CDR2 LQKENI. Trimming cost V 4 bases and J 4 bases, with 11 bases left between them. CDR3 nucleotide sequence: TGTGCCAGCTCACGGGACTCCGGCGGAAACACCATATATTTT. It encodes CASSRDSGGNTIYF.

Concerning this clone: One end of the junction varies from germline; a read error may be responsible. The chain uses TRBV13 and TRBJ2-5; D gene uncertain. The germline V gene has CDR1 PRHDT and CDR2 FYEKMQ (reference sequence). The CDR3 has 16 residues. This CDR3 reads CASSVGRGDLQETQYF. The CDR3 DNA follows: TGTGCCAGCAGCGTAGGCCGAGGAGATTTGCAAGAGACCCAGTACTTC.

V and J are TRBV5-6 and TRBJ2-6; 7 bases line up with TRBD2. The CDR3 is made up of 16 amino acids. Germline CDR1 and CDR2: SGHDT and YYEEEE. V shed 6 bases, J shed 9 bases, and the junction held 15 bases outside the gene matches. DNA for the CDR3: TGTGCCAGCACCCCGGGGGGTTCCCATGGCGGCAACGTCCTGACTTTC. It is translated as CASTPGGSHGGNVLTF. Looking up the rest from reference TRBV5-6 and TRBJ2-6 gives the full variable domain: DAGVTQSPTHLIKTRGQQVTLRCSPKSGHDTVSWYQQALGQGPQFIFQYYEEEERQRGNFPDRFSGHQFPNYSSELNVNALLLGDSALYLCASTPGGSHGGNVLTFGAGSRLTVL.

This chain links TRBV2 with TRBJ2-5; tentative D call: TRBD1 (7 bases). The CDR3 runs to 13 residues. From germline, CDR1 is SNHLY and CDR2 FYNNEI. Trimming removed 6 bases at V and 5 bases at J, with 13 bases between. CDR3 nucleotide sequence: TGTGCCAGCAGCCCACAGGGGAGGGAGACCCAGTACTTC. Translated: CASSPQGRETQYF.

The V and J genes are TRBV6-5 and TRBJ1-2, with D possibly being TRBD1 (6 bases). CDR1 MNHEY and CDR2 SVGAGI come from the germline V gene. Trimming removed 7 bases at V and 2 bases at J, with 14 bases between. The CDR3 is 14 residues long. CDR3 region: CASNPGTLNYGYTF. For the CDR3, the DNA is TGTGCCAGCAACCCCGGGACACTAAACTATGGCTACACCTTC.

V and J are TRBV18 and TRBJ1-1, with D uncertain. Germline CDR1 is KGHSH and CDR2 is LQKENI. The CDR3 has 13 residues. V gave up 3 bases and J gave up 2 bases, with 7 bases separating them. The CDR3 sequence: CASSPGGNTEAFF. The CDR3 bases are TGTGCCAGCTCACCGGGAGGCAACACTGAAGCTTTCTTT.

The V gene is TRBV5-4, the J gene TRBJ2-3; 9 nucleotides align to TRBD2. The ends lost 4 bases at V and 1 base at J; junction bases unmatched: 4. Germline lookup yields CDR1 SGHNT and CDR2 YYREEE (reference sequence). The CDR3 consists of 15 residues. In DNA, the CDR3 is TGTGCCAGCAGCCCCGCGGGGGGGCGCACAGATACGCAGTATTTT. Residues: CASSPAGGRTDTQYF.

The sample holds one count of this clone. This sequence joins TRBV2 and TRBJ2-7; a weak D match, TRBD2 (7 bases). CDR3 size: 15 residues. V lost 4 bases and J lost 2, with 15 bases in between. CDR1 and CDR2 from the germline V gene are SNHLY and FYNNEI. Here the CDR3 DNA reads TGTGCCAGCAGTGCATTGGGCGGGGGCCCCTACGAGCAGTACTTC. Encoded protein: CASSALGGGPYEQYF.

V usage is TRBV5-1 and J usage is TRBJ1-6, with TRBD1 matching 7 bases. Trimming at V came to 5 bases and at J to 8 bases, leaving 16 bases not matched to a gene. This CDR3 comprises 17 residues. CDR1 and CDR2 (germline): SGHRS, YFSETQ. The chain's CDR3 is CASRIWTGNNGDSPLHF. CDR3 nucleotides: TGCGCCAGCAGGATCTGGACAGGCAATAACGGGGATTCACCCCTCCACTTT.

The chain joins TRBV5-6 to TRBJ2-3; 9 bases align to TRBD2. Germline trimming cut 2 bases from V and 6 bases from J; bases unmatched to any gene: 4. The CDR3 runs to 14 residues. The germline gives CDR1 SGHDT, CDR2 YYEEEE. This CDR3 reads CASSFGLAGDTQYF. The CDR3 DNA is TGTGCCAGCAGCTTTGGGCTAGCGGGGGATACGCAGTATTTT.

This chain uses TRBV5-1 with TRBJ1-2, with D uncertain. Germline V CDR1 and CDR2: SGHRS, YFSETQ. The CDR3 spans 15 residues. Between the trimmed V and J ends, which lost 4 bases and 5 bases, there was a span of 18 bases. The CDR3: CASSTEIGVKYGYTF. CDR3 bases: TGCGCCAGCAGCACGGAAATCGGGGTAAAATATGGCTACACCTTC.

The chain is built from TRBV2 and TRBJ1-2; 9 nucleotides match TRBD1. V gave up 7 bases and J gave up 5 bases; unmatched junction bases: 11. The V gene's germline CDR1 is SNHLY and CDR2 FYNNEI. This CDR3 contains 15 residues. The CDR3 bases are TGTGCCAGCACCCGGGACAGGGCCGACGTTTATGGCTACACCTTC. Amino acid sequence: CASTRDRADVYGYTF.

This clone has just one count. CDR3 residues: CASSTAHQGQPQHF. CDR3 DNA sequence: TGTGCCAGCAGCACAGCTCATCAGGGTCAGCCCCAGCATTTT. V gene TRBV7-2 combines with J gene TRBJ1-5, with D possibly matching TRBD1 (5 bases). Per the germline V gene, CDR1 is SGHTA and CDR2 is FQGNSA. The CDR3 loop spans 14 amino acids. V was pared by 5 bases and J by 6 bases, with 14 bases between.

V is TRBV5-4 and J is TRBJ2-5, with TRBD1 matching over 8 bases. With V trimmed by 4 bases and J by 0 bases, 5 bases remained unmatched. The CDR3 totals 15 residues. Germline V gives CDR1 SGHNT, CDR2 YYREEE (reference sequence). CDR3 sequence reads: CASSMRQGNQETQYF. CDR3 bases: TGTGCCAGCAGCATGCGACAGGGGAACCAAGAGACCCAGTACTTC. Combining the CDR3 with reference TRBV5-4 and TRBJ2-5 gives the whole variable domain ETGVTQSPTHLIKTRGQQVTLRCSSQSGHNTVSWYQQALGQGPQFIFQYYREEENGRGNFPPRFSGLQFPNYSSELNVNALELDDSALYLCASSMRQGNQETQYFGPGTRLLVL.

The chain carries TRBV6-5 and TRBJ2-1; TRBD2 matches 9 bases. The CDR3 loop spans 14 amino acids. Germline assignment: CDR1 MNHEY and CDR2 SVGAGI. V lost 8 bases, J lost 3 bases, and 5 bases stayed unmatched. The CDR3 sequence is CASADSGSYNEQFF. The CDR3 DNA reads TGTGCCAGCGCAGATAGCGGGAGCTACAATGAGCAGTTCTTC.

The rearrangement links TRBV6-5 to TRBJ2-3; tentatively, D is TRBD2 (5 bases). Germline lookup yields CDR1 MNHEY and CDR2 SVGAGI. Trimming removed 8 bases at V and 3 bases at J, with 15 bases between. This CDR3 is built from 14 residues. The chain's CDR3 is CASGLLGLTDTQYF. DNA for the CDR3: TGTGCCAGCGGCCTACTTGGACTGACAGATACGCAGTATTTT.

The chain recombines TRBV30 with TRBJ1-4; D is unresolved. The V and J ends lost 1 base and 7 bases respectively, with 16 bases between them. The CDR3 runs 15 residues. The V gene's germline CDR1 is GTSNPN and CDR2 SVGIG (reference sequence). CDR3 loop: CAWSALGKGGEKLFF. DNA of the CDR3: TGTGCCTGGAGTGCGCTAGGGAAGGGAGGTGAAAAACTGTTTTTT.

V usage is TRBV6-4 and J usage is TRBJ2-3; D is possibly TRBD2 (5 bases). CDR3 length equals 16 residues. The V gene's germline CDR1 is MRHNA and CDR2 SNTAGT. Deletions cut 3 bases from V and 1 base from J, with 14 bases between. The CDR3 sequence: CASSEGLNMGTDTQYF. The CDR3 bases are TGTGCCAGCAGTGAAGGACTGAACATGGGCACAGATACGCAGTATTTT.

The chain is built from TRBV30 and TRBJ1-2; D gene unclear. Germline CDR1 reads GTSNPN; CDR2 reads SVGIG (reference sequence). V shed 8 bases and J shed 5 bases, with 15 bases lying between them. This CDR3 spans 12 amino acids. The CDR3 nucleotides read TGTGCCAGAGAAGATATATCATATGGCTACACCTTC. This sequence encodes CAREDISYGYTF.

The rearrangement uses TRBV3-1 (or the pseudogene TRBV3-2) and TRBJ1-4, with D perhaps TRBD1 (6 bases). The CDR3 is made up of 14 amino acids. Germline V gene data show CDR1 as LGHDT and CDR2 as YNNKEL (reference sequence). With 4 bases removed from V and 4 bases from J, the gap between germline ends came to 10 bases. CDR3 nucleotides: TGTGCCAGCAGCCTGAGACAGGATAATGAAAAACTGTTTTTT. Translating it yields CASSLRQDNEKLFF.

The gene calls are TRBV7-8 and TRBJ2-1; 8 bases align to TRBD1. Germline V gene data show CDR1 as SGHVS and CDR2 as FQNEAQ. The CDR3 covers 18 residues. V was pared by 7 bases and J by 3 bases, with 17 bases of the junction left unmatched. The CDR3 loop is CASTPGRVPGQVYNEQFF. DNA of the CDR3: TGTGCCAGCACCCCAGGCCGGGTACCGGGACAGGTCTACAATGAGCAGTTCTTC.

The J gene is TRBJ1-5, the V gene TRBV6-1; D not resolved. CDR3 size: 14 residues. The germline CDR1 and CDR2 sequences are MNHNS and SASEGT. V gave up 2 bases and J gave up 4 bases, with 9 bases separating them. CDR3 nucleotide sequence: TGTGCCAGCAGTGAATCTGGAGGGAATCAGCCCCAGCATTTT. Residues: CASSESGGNQPQHF.